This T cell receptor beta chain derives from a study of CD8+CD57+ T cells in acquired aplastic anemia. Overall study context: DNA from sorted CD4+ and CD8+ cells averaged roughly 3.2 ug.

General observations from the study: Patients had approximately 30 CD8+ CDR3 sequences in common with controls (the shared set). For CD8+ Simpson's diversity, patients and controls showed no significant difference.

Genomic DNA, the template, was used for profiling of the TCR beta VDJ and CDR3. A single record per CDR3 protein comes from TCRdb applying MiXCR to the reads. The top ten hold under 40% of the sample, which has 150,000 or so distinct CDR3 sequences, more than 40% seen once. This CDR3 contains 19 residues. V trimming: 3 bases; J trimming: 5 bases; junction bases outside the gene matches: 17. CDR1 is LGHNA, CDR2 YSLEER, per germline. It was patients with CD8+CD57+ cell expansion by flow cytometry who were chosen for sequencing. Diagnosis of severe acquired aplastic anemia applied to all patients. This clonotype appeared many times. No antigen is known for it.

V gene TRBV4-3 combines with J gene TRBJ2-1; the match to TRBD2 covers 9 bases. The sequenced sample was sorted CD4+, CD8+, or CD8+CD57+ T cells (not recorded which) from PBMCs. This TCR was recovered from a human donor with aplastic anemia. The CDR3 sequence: CASSHPKGVAGVNDNEQFF. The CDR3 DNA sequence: TGCGCCAGCAGCCATCCGAAAGGGGTAGCGGGAGTGAACGACAATGAGCAGTTCTTC.